This T cell receptor (beta chain) was captured by sequencing in a study of T cells in Graves' hyperthyroidism and ophthalmopathy. General observations from the study: Most clonotypes expanded in thyroid above 0.001 were likewise present in blood.

The CDR3 totals 16 residues. Germline-derived CDR1 and CDR2 are SGHVS and FNYEAQ. The germline V and J ends were trimmed by 2 bases and 1 base, with 9 bases remaining between them. The table lists this clonotype with many counts. The antigen is unknown. Template material for amplifying TCR beta CDR3 regions consisted of RNA transcripts. HTBI primers were the set used in a first-round RT-PCR of the TCR CDR3. TCRdb ran MiXCR on the multiplex PCR reads and lists one entry per CDR3 protein. The table lists hundreds of thousands of distinct CDR3 sequences, 40% to 55% of them singletons. This clonotype was sampled from an adult man with Graves' disease, either hyperthyroidism or ophthalmopathy (not recorded which). The chain is built from TRBV7-6 and TRBJ2-6; the D is unclear. The sample comprised peripheral blood or thyroid tissue (not recorded which). This CDR3 is CASSLSGASGANVLTF. Here the CDR3 DNA reads TGTGCCAGCAGCTTATCGGGCGCGTCTGGGGCCAACGTCCTGACTTTC.